One and the same sample provided the 25 T cell receptor beta chains below, sequenced in a study of cytomegalovirus exposure and HLA in healthy donors. It was with 60 Vbeta and 13 Jbeta primers that the PCR ran. Here immunoSEQ multiplex PCR was the method, and the copy in TCRdb shows in-frame clones only, minus some. This table has 100,000 to 150,000 clones, around 86% appearing once. The sequenced material came from PBMCs. These receptor sequences come from a man aged 18 to 29 in good health and CMV-seronegative.

Remarks on this clone: Other DNA sequences from this sample encode an identical CDR3 as well. The chain uses TRBV30 and TRBJ2-7; 8 bases align to TRBD2. Germline CDR1 reads GTSNPN; CDR2 reads SVGIG (reference sequence). Losses at the gene ends were 4 bases for V and 0 bases for J; bases not matched to a gene: 8. This CDR3 has 15 amino acids. The CDR3 loop reads CAWTRPAGVSYEQYF. In nucleotides, the CDR3 is TGTGCCTGGACTCGACCAGCGGGGGTCTCCTACGAGCAGTACTTC.

This chain uses TRBV19 with TRBJ2-5; no clear D. V dropped 7 bases and J dropped 5 bases, with 11 bases sitting between them. CDR3 length equals 12 residues. Per the germline V gene, CDR1 is LNHDA and CDR2 is SQIVND (reference sequence). CDR3 in amino acids: CASNSQFETQYF. In DNA form, the CDR3 reads TGTGCCAGTAACTCCCAATTCGAGACCCAGTACTTC.

The J gene is TRBJ1-4, the V gene TRBV30; TRBD1 might be the D (6 bases). The CDR3 is 14 residues long. The V end lost 0 bases, the J end lost 8 bases, and 13 bases lay between the germline ends. CDR1 and CDR2 (germline): GTSNPN, SVGIG (reference sequence). In DNA, the CDR3 is TGTGCCTGGAGTGTACTGGGGGCTCCCGAAAAACTGTTTTTT. The encoded protein is CAWSVLGAPEKLFF.

The chain joins TRBV19 to TRBJ1-5; D is unresolved. The germline V gene encodes CDR1 LNHDA and CDR2 SQIVND (reference sequence). The CDR3 runs to 15 residues. Trimming removed 0 bases at V and 5 bases at J, with 11 bases between. CDR3 region: CASSIEVGSDQPQHF. DNA for the CDR3: TGTGCCAGTAGTATAGAGGTCGGGTCCGATCAGCCCCAGCATTTT.

The rearrangement uses TRBV6-1 and TRBJ2-7, with TRBD1 matching 7 bases. The CDR3 spans 14 residues. Per germline, CDR1 MNHNS and CDR2 SASEGT. Trimming at V came to 5 bases and at J to 1 base, leaving 5 bases not matched to a gene. CDR3 sequence (DNA): TGTGCCAGCAGTACCCGACAGGGTTCCTACGAGCAGTACTTC. Translation gives CASSTRQGSYEQYF.

This clone was seen a single time. The rearrangement links TRBV10-3 to TRBJ2-3, with 9 bases lining up with TRBD1. The CDR3 has 14 amino acids. Looked up from germline, CDR1 is ENHRY and CDR2 is SYGVKD. The ends lost 11 bases at V and 3 bases at J; junction bases unmatched: 9. The CDR3 spells CAVQPGQGTDTQYF. In nucleotides, the CDR3 is TGTGCCGTACAACCGGGACAGGGTACAGATACGCAGTATTTT.

The chain is built from TRBV7-3 and TRBJ2-5; TRBD1 might be the D (6 bases). Between the trimmed V and J ends, which lost 5 bases and 4 bases, there was a span of 11 bases. CDR1 and CDR2 from the germline V gene are SGHTA and FQGTGA. The CDR3 runs 13 residues. CDR3 in DNA: TGTGCCAGCAGCCCAGGGGTCCGAGAGACCCAGTACTTC. Translating it yields CASSPGVRETQYF. The full variable domain, rest sourced from reference TRBV7-3 and TRBJ2-5, is GAGVSQTPSNKVTEKGKYVELRCDPISGHTALYWYRQSLGQGPEFLIYFQGTGAADDSGLPNDRFFAVRPEGSVSTLKIQRTERGDSAVYLCASSPGVRETQYFGPGTRLLVL.

This clone was seen a handful of times. The V and J genes are TRBV7-6 and TRBJ1-2; 12 nucleotides match TRBD1. This CDR3 is 15 amino acids long. The V gene's germline CDR1 is SGHVS and CDR2 FNYEAQ. Trimming cost V 4 bases and J 7 bases; bases outside gene matches: 7. DNA of the CDR3: TGTGCCAGCAGCTCCCCGGGACAGGGGGCGATTGGCTACACCTTC. Translation gives CASSSPGQGAIGYTF.

The chain recombines TRBV27 with TRBJ1-5; 7 positions agree with TRBD1. The CDR3 runs 18 residues. CDR1 MNHEY and CDR2 SMNVEV come from the germline V gene (reference sequence). The ends lost 3 bases at V and 0 bases at J; junction bases unmatched: 11. CDR3 nucleotides: TGTGCCAGCAGTTTCCCTGTTGGGACAGATTATAGCAATCAGCCCCAGCATTTT. Translation gives CASSFPVGTDYSNQPQHF.

This clone came up once. This chain connects TRBV11-2 to TRBJ1-6; D gene uncertain. This CDR3 is 14 amino acids long. V was clipped by 4 bases and J by 10 bases, with 14 bases between them. Germline loops: CDR1 SGHAT, CDR2 FQNNGV. This CDR3 reads CASSSSEGRSPLHF. The CDR3 DNA reads as TGTGCCAGCAGCTCCTCCGAGGGTAGGTCACCCCTCCACTTT.

The chain couples TRBV7-8 to TRBJ1-5, with D uncertain. The germline V gene has CDR1 SGHVS and CDR2 FQNEAQ. The V and J ends lost 2 bases and 2 bases respectively, with 10 bases between them. This CDR3 region has 15 residues. The CDR3 DNA reads as TGTGCCAGCAGCTTACTTTTAGAGGGCAATCAGCCCCAGCATTTT. Translation gives CASSLLLEGNQPQHF.

The V and J genes are TRBV5-1 and TRBJ1-1; D possibly corresponds to TRBD1 (5 bases). Germline values: CDR1 SGHRS, CDR2 YFSETQ. This CDR3 contains 13 residues. V lost 5 bases and J 0 bases, leaving 8 bases between the germline ends. CDR3 amino acids: CASSSGVNTEAFF. The CDR3 DNA follows: TGCGCCAGCAGTTCGGGGGTGAACACTGAAGCTTTCTTT.

The chain employs TRBV2 and TRBJ2-1, with 8 nucleotides matching TRBD2. This CDR3 contains 14 residues. V shed 7 bases, J shed 5 bases, and the junction held 7 bases outside the gene matches. Per germline, CDR1 SNHLY and CDR2 FYNNEI. The CDR3 region is CASIPGGSDNEQFF. CDR3 nucleotide sequence: TGTGCCAGCATCCCGGGGGGGTCTGACAATGAGCAGTTCTTC.

This clone came up once. The rearrangement joins TRBV14 to TRBJ1-6; D unresolved. Germline CDR1 reads SGHDN; CDR2 reads FVKESK. The CDR3 totals 12 residues. V lost 6 bases and J lost 9, with 9 bases in between. The CDR3 spells CASRSGSSPLHF. In DNA form, the CDR3 reads TGTGCCAGCAGGTCGGGGAGTTCACCCCTCCACTTT. The whole variable domain, remainder taken from reference TRBV14 and TRBJ1-6, is EAGVTQFPSHSVIEKGQTVTLRCDPISGHDNLYWYRRVMGKEIKFLLHFVKESKQDESGMPNNRFLAERTGGTYSTLKVQPAELEDSGVYFCASRSGSSPLHFGNGTRLTVT.

The chain carries TRBV18 and TRBJ2-3; a possible D gene is TRBD1 (6 bases). V shed 5 bases and J shed 5 bases, with 11 bases lying between them. The CDR3 covers 13 residues. CDR1 and CDR2 (germline): KGHSH, LQKENI. The CDR3 nucleotides are TGTGCCAGCTCAACAGGGTTAAAAGATACGCAGTATTTT. This codes for CASSTGLKDTQYF.

The V and J genes are TRBV4-3 and TRBJ1-2, with a possible D match to TRBD1 (5 bases). From germline, CDR1 is LGHNA and CDR2 YSLEER. The germline V and J ends were trimmed by 0 bases and 2 bases, with 10 bases remaining between them. The CDR3 is made up of 15 amino acids. The CDR3 DNA reads TGCGCCAGCAGCCAAGAAGTGGGGGGGAACTATGGCTACACCTTC. Residues: CASSQEVGGNYGYTF.

The chain combines TRBV10-1 with TRBJ2-7; TRBD2 is a possible D gene (7 bases). The CDR3 is 13 amino acids. The V gene's germline CDR1 is WNHNN and CDR2 SYGVQD (reference sequence). Trimming stripped 4 bases from V and 6 bases from J, with 13 bases between. The CDR3 loop reads CASSAYRGAEQYF. CDR3 bases: TGCGCCAGCAGTGCGTACCGGGGGGCCGAGCAGTACTTC.

This chain links TRBV9 with TRBJ2-1, with 12 bases aligning to TRBD2. Germline V CDR1 and CDR2: SGDLS, YYNGEE. This CDR3 is built from 16 residues. Losses at the gene ends were 1 base for V and 8 bases for J; bases not matched to a gene: 7. The DNA for the CDR3 is TGTGCCAGCAGCGTATCCCTAGCGGGGGGGCCCGATGAGCAGTTCTTC. The encoded protein is CASSVSLAGGPDEQFF.

The J gene is TRBJ2-3, the V gene TRBV18, with 10 bases fitting TRBD1. The CDR3 sequence is 14 residues long. CDR1 is KGHSH, CDR2 LQKENI, per germline. V shed 5 bases, J shed 9 bases, and the junction held 8 bases outside the gene matches. CDR3 region: CASSDKGQGYTQYF. The CDR3 coding sequence is TGTGCCAGCTCAGACAAGGGACAGGGGTACACGCAGTATTTT.

The CDR3, as DNA: TGTGCCAGCAGCTTCCAGGGAAACTCCTACGAGCAGTACTTC. Translated, it gives CASSFQGNSYEQYF. This chain uses TRBV7-6 with TRBJ2-7; TRBD1 might be the D (5 bases). Germline V gene lookup returns CDR1 SGHVS and CDR2 FNYEAQ. The CDR3 totals 14 residues. Trimming took 3 bases from V and 0 from J, leaving 9 bases between them.

CDR3 DNA: TGTGCCAGCGACCTGGGAGGAAATAATTCACCCCTCCACTTT. Protein product: CASDLGGNNSPLHF. V gene TRBV7-9 combines with J gene TRBJ1-6; the D is unclear. From germline, CDR1 is SEHNR and CDR2 FQNEAQ (reference sequence). The CDR3 consists of 14 residues. V lost 8 bases and J lost 5, with 13 bases in between.

The chain uses TRBV28 and TRBJ1-4, with D tentatively TRBD1 (5 bases). The CDR3 sequence is 15 residues long. Germline CDR1 MDHEN, CDR2 SYDVKM. Trimming shortened V by 6 bases and J by 8 bases, and 19 bases separated the two germline ends. The CDR3 bases are TGTGCCAGCAGCCCCCCCCAGGGTGTGATGGAAAAACTGTTTTTT. It codes for CASSPPQGVMEKLFF.

The CDR3 coding sequence is TGTGCCAGCAGCTTGGACTCTCGGACAGGGGCCACAGATACGCAGTATTTT. It codes for CASSLDSRTGATDTQYF. V gene TRBV5-4 combines with J gene TRBJ2-3; 9 bases align to TRBD1. V lost 0 bases to trimming and J lost 2 bases; unmatched junction nucleotides: 7. Germline loops: CDR1 SGHNT, CDR2 YYREEE (reference sequence). The CDR3 covers 17 residues.

This rearrangement joins TRBV30 to TRBJ1-3; tentatively, D is TRBD1 (6 bases). The V gene's germline CDR1 is GTSNPN and CDR2 SVGIG (reference sequence). The germline V and J ends were trimmed by 4 bases and 3 bases, with 16 bases remaining between them. CDR3 length equals 15 residues. CDR3 residues: CAWKGVGAFGNTIYF. The CDR3 DNA follows: TGTGCCTGGAAGGGGGTAGGGGCATTTGGAAACACCATATATTTT.

This chain's CDR3 is CASSSTGQGNQPQHF. For the CDR3, the DNA is TGTGCCAGCAGCTCGACGGGACAGGGGAATCAGCCCCAGCATTTT. The chain combines TRBV5-4 with TRBJ1-5, with TRBD1 matching 10 bases. The V gene end was trimmed by 3 bases and the J gene end by 4 bases; junction bases not matched to a gene: 4. There are 15 residues in the CDR3. The germline CDR1 and CDR2 sequences are SGHNT and YYREEE (reference sequence).